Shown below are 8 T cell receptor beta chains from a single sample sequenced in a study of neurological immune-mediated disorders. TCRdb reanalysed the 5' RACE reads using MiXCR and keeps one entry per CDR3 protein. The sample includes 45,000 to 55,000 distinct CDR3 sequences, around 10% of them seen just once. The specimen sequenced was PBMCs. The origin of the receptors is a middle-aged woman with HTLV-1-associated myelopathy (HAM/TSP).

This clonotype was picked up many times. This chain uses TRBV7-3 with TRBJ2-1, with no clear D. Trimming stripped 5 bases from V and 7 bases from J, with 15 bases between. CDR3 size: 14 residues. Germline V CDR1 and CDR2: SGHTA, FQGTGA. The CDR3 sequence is CASSILHASNEQFF. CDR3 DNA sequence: TGTGCCAGCAGCATTCTACATGCCTCAAATGAGCAGTTCTTC.

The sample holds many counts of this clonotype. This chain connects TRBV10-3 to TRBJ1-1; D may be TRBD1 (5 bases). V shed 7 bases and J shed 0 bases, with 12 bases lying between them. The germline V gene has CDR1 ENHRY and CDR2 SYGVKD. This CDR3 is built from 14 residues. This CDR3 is CAINAGQMNTEAFF. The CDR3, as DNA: TGTGCCATCAATGCTGGACAAATGAACACTGAAGCTTTCTTT.

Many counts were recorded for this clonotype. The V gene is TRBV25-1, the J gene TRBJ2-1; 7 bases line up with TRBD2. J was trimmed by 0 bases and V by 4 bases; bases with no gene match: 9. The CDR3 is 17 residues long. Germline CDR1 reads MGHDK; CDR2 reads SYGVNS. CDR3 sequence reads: CASSGGGKLSSYNEQFF. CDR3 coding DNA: TGTGCCAGCAGTGGGGGAGGGAAACTTAGCTCCTACAATGAGCAGTTCTTC. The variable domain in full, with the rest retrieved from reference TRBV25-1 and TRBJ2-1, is EADIYQTPRYLVIGTGKKITLECSQTMGHDKMYWYQQDPGMELHLIHYSYGVNSTEKGDLSSESTVSRIRTEHFPLTLESARPSHTSQYLCASSGGGKLSSYNEQFFGPGTRLTVL.

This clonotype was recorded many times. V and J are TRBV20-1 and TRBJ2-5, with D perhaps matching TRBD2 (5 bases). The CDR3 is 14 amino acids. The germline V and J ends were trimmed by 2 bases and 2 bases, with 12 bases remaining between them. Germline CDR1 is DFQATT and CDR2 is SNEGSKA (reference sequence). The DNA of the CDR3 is TGCAGTGCTAGACGCGGGCGGTTTCAAGAGACCCAGTACTTC. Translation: CSARRGRFQETQYF.

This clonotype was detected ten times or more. CDR3 protein: CASSGGLYNEQFF. The CDR3, as DNA: TGTGCCAGCAGCGGGGGCCTCTACAATGAGCAGTTCTTC. This chain joins TRBV7-2 and TRBJ2-1, with a tentative D call TRBD1 (6 bases). V lost 5 bases and J lost 3, with 8 bases in between. Germline CDR1 reads SGHTA; CDR2 reads FQGNSA. This CDR3 has 13 residues. Full variable domain (outside the CDR3, taken from reference TRBV7-2 and TRBJ2-1): GAGVSQSPSNKVTEKGKDVELRCDPISGHTALYWYRQSLGQGLEFLIYFQGNSAPDKSGLPSDRFSAERTGGSVSTLTIQRTQQEDSAVYLCASSGGLYNEQFFGPGTRLTVL.

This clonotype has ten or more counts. CDR3 region: CASSPRGQGSETQYF. The DNA of the CDR3 is TGTGCCAGCAGCCCCCGGGGACAGGGTTCTGAGACCCAGTACTTC. The genes are TRBV11-2 and TRBJ2-5, with 9 nucleotides matching TRBD1. The CDR3 has 15 residues. CDR1 and CDR2 from the germline V gene are SGHAT and FQNNGV. Trimming took 5 bases from V and 5 from J; bases not matched to a gene: 9.

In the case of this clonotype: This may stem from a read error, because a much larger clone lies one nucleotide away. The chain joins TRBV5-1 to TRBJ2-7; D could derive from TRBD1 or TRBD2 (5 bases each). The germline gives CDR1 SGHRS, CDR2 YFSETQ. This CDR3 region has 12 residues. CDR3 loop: CSSSLIGGEQYF. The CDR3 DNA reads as TGCTCCAGCAGCTTGATTGGGGGCGAGCAGTACTTC.

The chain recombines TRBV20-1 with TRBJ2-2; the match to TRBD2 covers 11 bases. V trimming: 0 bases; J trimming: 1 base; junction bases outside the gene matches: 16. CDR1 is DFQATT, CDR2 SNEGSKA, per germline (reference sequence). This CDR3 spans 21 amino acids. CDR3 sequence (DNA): TGCAGTGCTAGAGATCTCCGAGGAACTAGCGGGGGTCCCAAGAACACCGGGGAGCTGTTTTTT. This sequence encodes CSARDLRGTSGGPKNTGELFF.